This T cell receptor (beta chain) derives from a study of tumor and adjacent non-tumor tissue in lung cancer. Study-wide context: Stage I to III disease affected about nine men and 4 or 5 women aged roughly 31 to 80. Points from the study as a whole: Tumor repertoires had a smaller top 100 clone share than normal lung. Tumor tissue had significantly higher TCR diversity than normal lung.

Germline CDR1 is DFQATT and CDR2 is SNEGSKA (reference sequence). This CDR3 region has 11 residues. Three rounds of nested PCR, following a modified ARM-PCR protocol, produced the TCRbeta library. TCRdb re-called the multiplex PCR reads with MiXCR, one entry per CDR3 protein. Of around 79,000 distinct CDR3 sequences listed, around 77% were seen once; the top ten hold about a tenth. This sample's RNA came from whole unsorted tissue. As for this clonotype: Its antigen remains unknown. A much larger clone is a single base away; this may be a read error.

The rearrangement uses TRBV20-1 and TRBJ2-5; possible D gene TRBD2, 5 bases. The material sequenced was lung tumor tissue. The receptor comes from a middle-aged woman with non-small cell lung cancer. The DNA for the CDR3 is TGCAGGGGAGTGGGAGTAGAGACCCAGTACTTC. Encoded protein: CRGVGVETQYF.